The rows below give T cell receptor beta chains drawn from one sample of a study of OX40 agonist ivuxolimab in advanced cancers. Assay used: immunoSEQ multiplex PCR; TCRdb lists only in-frame clones, some missing. Of some 86,000 clones in the sample, about 86% are singletons; the top ten hold 5.5% to 7.5%. The starting material was CD4+ or CD8+ T cells sorted from blood, obtained in a trial of the OX40 agonist ivuxolimab. The origin of the receptors is an adult with an advanced solid tumor such as melanoma, head and neck, liver or kidney cancer. Both conserved end residues are part of each CDR3. D genes are given only for firm matches. Not every row has a clone size; where given, it reads once, few, many or a size class.

-	TRBV5-1	TRBD1	TRBJ2-7	CASSSRLGQGAEQYF	TGCGCCAGCAGCTCAAGACTAGGACAGGGGGCCGAGCAGTACTTC
-	TRBV5-6	-	TRBJ2-7	CASSSYSHEQYF	TGTGCCAGCAGCTCATACAGCCACGAGCAGTACTTC
-	TRBV7-2	-	TRBJ2-7	CASSLAGEREQYF	TGTGCCAGCAGCTTAGCGGGAGAACGCGAGCAGTACTTC
-	TRBV4-1	-	TRBJ2-1	CASSKTLNTGSGTWEQFF	TGCGCCAGCAGCAAGACCTTAAATACAGGGTCGGGGACATGGGAGCAGTTCTTC
-	TRBV11-2	-	TRBJ1-1	CASSLVVSGNTEAFF	TGTGCCAGCAGCTTAGTGGTCAGCGGGAACACTGAAGCTTTCTTT
-	TRBV7-2	-	TRBJ1-2	CASSQGMSSSNYGYTF	TGCGCCAGCAGCCAAGGTATGAGCAGCTCTAACTATGGCTACACCTTC
-	TRBV19	TRBD2	TRBJ2-1	CASRGGLADALGFYNEQFF	TGTGCCAGTAGAGGGGGACTAGCGGATGCCTTGGGGTTTTACAATGAGCAGTTCTTC
-	TRBV7-6	TRBD2	TRBJ2-7	CASSLLAGGPEQYF	TGTGCCAGCAGCTTACTAGCGGGAGGACCCGAGCAGTACTTC
-	TRBV30	TRBD1	TRBJ2-4	CAWSVGTGNIQYF	TGTGCCTGGAGTGTTGGGACAGGGAACATTCAGTACTTC
-	TRBV9	-	TRBJ2-3	CASSVEADTQYF	TGTGCCAGCAGCGTAGAAGCAGATACGCAGTATTTT
-	TRBV11-1	-	TRBJ1-3	CASSSDRSGNTIYF	TGTGCCAGCAGCTCAGACCGCTCTGGAAACACCATATATTTT
-	TRBV7-2	-	TRBJ2-5	CASSLGSDRPTQYF	TGTGCCAGCAGCTTAGGGAGTGACAGGCCAACCCAGTACTTC
once	TRBV2	-	TRBJ1-5	CASSPTLPSGGGGNQPQHF	TGTGCCAGCAGCCCGACTTTGCCGAGCGGGGGAGGAGGGAATCAGCCCCAGCATTTT
-	TRBV5-1	TRBD1	TRBJ1-1	CASRQGTGNTEAFF	TGCGCCAGCAGACAGGGGACAGGTAACACTGAAGCTTTCTTT
-	TRBV14	TRBD1	TRBJ2-1	CASSQVDRGFYNEQFF	TGTGCCAGCAGCCAGGTGGACAGGGGGTTCTACAATGAGCAGTTCTTC
-	TRBV7-3	-	TRBJ1-1	CASSLISGGKAFF	TGTGCCAGCAGCTTAATTTCGGGGGGAAAAGCTTTCTTT
-	TRBV6-5	-	TRBJ2-5	CASSRSETQYF	TGTGCCAGCAGCCGGAGTGAGACCCAGTACTTC
-	TRBV5-1	TRBD2	TRBJ2-1	CASSTIAGGLGHEQFF	TGCGCCAGCAGCACCATAGCGGGGGGGCTTGGGCATGAGCAGTTCTTC
-	TRBV6-1	-	TRBJ2-1	CATWARLRDEQFF	TGTGCCACCTGGGCCCGCCTGAGGGATGAGCAGTTCTTC
-	TRBV11-1	TRBD2	TRBJ2-3	CASSQAGVGTQYF	TGTGCCAGCAGCCAAGCGGGAGTGGGTACGCAGTATTTT
once	TRBV27	-	TRBJ2-7	CASSLSGTNDF	TGTGCCAGCAGTTTGTCCGGGACAAATGACTTC
once	TRBV14	-	TRBJ2-1	CASSQGQGWYNEQFF	TGTGCCAGCAGCCAAGGCCAGGGGTGGTACAATGAGCAGTTCTTC
-	TRBV30	TRBD1	TRBJ1-2	CAWSPGGAGTRGYTF	TGTGCCTGGAGTCCAGGGGGGGCAGGGACCCGTGGCTACACCTTC
-	TRBV18	-	TRBJ2-7	CASSSTGTPAYEQYF	TGTGCCAGCTCATCTACCGGGACACCAGCCTACGAGCAGTACTTC
-	TRBV5-8	-	TRBJ1-2	CASSLSYRDGYTF	TGTGCCAGCAGCTTGTCCTACAGGGATGGCTACACCTTC
once	TRBV27	TRBD1	TRBJ2-7	CASAPGQGIYEQYF	TGTGCCAGCGCCCCGGGACAGGGAATTTACGAGCAGTACTTC
-	TRBV5-5	-	TRBJ2-7	CASSLAGFPTYEQYF	TGTGCCAGCAGCTTGGCAGGGTTCCCCACCTACGAGCAGTACTTC
-	TRBV6-1	-	TRBJ1-5	CASTPGPVRNQPQHF	TGTGCCAGCACCCCAGGGCCAGTCAGGAATCAGCCCCAGCATTTT
-	TRBV5-1	-	TRBJ2-7	CASSLVGAIYEQYF	TGCGCCAGCAGCCTCGTAGGCGCTATCTACGAGCAGTACTTC
-	TRBV30	-	TRBJ1-1	CAWAPRADTEAFF	TGTGCCTGGGCCCCGCGGGCGGACACTGAAGCTTTCTTT
once	TRBV27	-	TRBJ1-2	CASSSASRGGYTF	TGTGCCAGCAGTTCCGCCTCTAGAGGAGGCTACACCTTC
few	TRBV19	-	TRBJ1-1	CASSPPYGGEAFF	TGTGCCAGTAGTCCCCCGTATGGGGGTGAAGCTTTCTTT
-	TRBV19	TRBD2	TRBJ2-2	CASSIAGGPGELFF	TGTGCCAGTAGTATAGCGGGAGGGCCCGGGGAGCTGTTTTTT
few	TRBV21-1	-	TRBJ2-1	CATTDVYGYRDYNEQFF	TGTGCCACGACGGACGTGTATGGGTATAGGGACTACAATGAGCAGTTCTTC